This is a list of T cell receptor beta chains from one sample in a study of technical replicates of blood from a handful of donors. Clones were sequenced by immunoSEQ multiplex PCR, and TCRdb holds only the in-frame ones, with some missing. The top ten hold roughly 0.31% of the sample, which has around 93,000 clones, roughly 94% seen once. Sequenced: T cells isolated from PBMCs. All receptors come from a human donor in good health. Both conserved end residues are part of each CDR3. D genes are given only for firm matches. Some rows mark clone size as missing; the rest say once, few, many or name a class of expanded clone.

TRBJ1-1 | TRBV6-1 | - | - | CASFGNTEAFF | TGTGCCAGCTTCGGGAACACTGAAGCTTTCTTT
TRBJ2-3 | TRBV6-6 | - | once | CATFPGVGTDTQYF | TGTGCCACCTTCCCAGGGGTTGGGACAGATACGCAGTATTTT
TRBJ1-2 | TRBV29-1 | TRBD1 | - | CSGLQGAGYGYTF | TGCAGCGGACTACAGGGGGCTGGCTATGGCTACACCTTC
TRBJ2-1 | TRBV7-8 | TRBD2 | - | CASSLGLAGGTYNEQFF | TGTGCCAGCAGCTTAGGACTAGCGGGAGGGACCTACAATGAGCAGTTCTTC
TRBJ1-5 | TRBV27 | TRBD1 | - | CASSLFGTGKLYQPQHF | TGTGCCAGCAGTTTATTTGGGACAGGGAAATTATATCAGCCCCAGCATTTT
TRBJ2-2 | TRBV15 | TRBD1 | - | CATSGQGQGKPGELFF | TGTGCCACCAGCGGCCAGGGACAGGGGAAACCCGGGGAGCTGTTTTTT
TRBJ2-7 | TRBV2 | - | - | CASSESTGKYEQYF | TGTGCCAGCAGTGAAAGTACAGGGAAGTACGAGCAGTACTTC
TRBJ2-1 | TRBV5-8 | - | - | CASSLGWIDSYNEQFF | TGTGCCAGCAGCTTGGGGTGGATAGACTCTTACAATGAGCAGTTCTTC
TRBJ2-7 | TRBV13 | - | once | CASSLRRVSYEQYF | TGTGCCAGCAGCTTACGGCGGGTCTCCTACGAGCAGTACTTC
TRBJ2-1 | TRBV9 | TRBD2 | - | CASSGTSGSSYNEQFF | TGTGCCAGCAGCGGGACTAGCGGGAGCTCCTACAATGAGCAGTTCTTC
TRBJ1-1 | TRBV13 | - | - | CASSLGQENTEAFF | TGTGCCAGCAGCTTAGGACAAGAGAACACTGAAGCTTTCTTT
TRBJ2-7 | TRBV7-8 | - | - | CASSFSLRELNYEQYF | TGTGCCAGCAGCTTCAGTTTACGGGAACTGAACTACGAGCAGTACTTC
TRBJ1-5 | TRBV6-1 | TRBD1 | - | CASSVEAGGHQPQHF | TGTGCCAGCAGTGTTGAGGCAGGGGGACATCAGCCCCAGCATTTT
TRBJ2-3 | TRBV9 | TRBD2 | - | CASSVGGRAPDTQYF | TGTGCCAGCAGCGTTGGCGGGAGGGCCCCAGATACGCAGTATTTT
TRBJ2-3 | TRBV2 | - | - | CASEGPAGSTDTQYF | TGTGCCAGTGAGGGGCCTGCGGGGAGCACAGATACGCAGTATTTT
TRBJ1-2 | TRBV23-1 | - | once | CASSQNAGTPNYGYTF | TGCGCCAGCAGTCAAAACGCCGGGACACCAAACTATGGCTACACCTTC
TRBJ2-7 | TRBV2 | TRBD2 | - | CASRRGEQYF | TGTGCCAGCCGGCGGGGGGAGCAGTACTTC
TRBJ1-3 | TRBV19 | TRBD1 | - | CATGQGSGGNTIYF | TGTGCCACCGGACAGGGGAGTGGGGGAAACACCATATATTTT
TRBJ1-3 | TRBV5-1 | TRBD1 | - | CASSPRDSAGNTIYF | TGCGCCAGCAGCCCACGGGACAGCGCTGGAAACACCATATATTTT
TRBJ2-1 | TRBV7-6 | - | - | CASSSPLSSYNEQFF | TGTGCCAGCAGCTCCCCCCTGAGCTCCTACAATGAGCAGTTCTTC
TRBJ2-7 | TRBV19 | - | few | CASSQGYEQYF | TGTGCCAGTAGTCAGGGGTACGAGCAGTACTTC
TRBJ1-3 | TRBV7-9 | TRBD1 | - | CASTSADRTSGNTIYF | TGTGCCAGCACCTCAGCGGACAGGACCTCTGGAAACACCATATATTTT
TRBJ2-1 | TRBV6-1 | TRBD2 | - | CASSETSGGYNEQFF | TGTGCCAGCAGTGAGACTAGCGGGGGGTACAATGAGCAGTTCTTC
TRBJ2-5 | TRBV18 | TRBD1 | - | CASSPGQEQTQYF | TGTGCCAGCTCACCCGGACAGGAACAGACCCAGTACTTC
TRBJ2-1 | TRBV9 | - | - | CASSVGELYNEQFF | TGTGCCAGCAGCGTAGGAGAGCTCTACAATGAGCAGTTCTTC
TRBJ2-5 | TRBV15 | - | - | CATSRGSGGRQYF | TGTGCCACCAGCAGAGGTTCCGGGGGTAGGCAGTACTTC
TRBJ2-7 | TRBV6-5 | - | - | CASEGRNEQYF | TGTGCCAGCGAAGGGAGGAACGAGCAGTACTTC
TRBJ2-7 | TRBV28 | TRBD1 | - | CASTRDRGRYEQYF | TGTGCCAGCACACGGGACAGGGGGCGATACGAGCAGTACTTC
TRBJ1-1 | TRBV5-6 | TRBD1 | - | CASSGHRGSGEAFF | TGTGCCAGCAGCGGGCACAGGGGATCGGGTGAAGCTTTCTTT
TRBJ1-4 | TRBV19 | TRBD1 | - | CASSPFQGGGEKLFF | TGTGCCAGTAGCCCTTTTCAAGGGGGCGGTGAAAAACTGTTTTTT
TRBJ2-1 | TRBV6-1 | - | - | CASSQTYNEQFF | TGTGCCAGCAGTCAAACCTACAATGAGCAGTTCTTC
TRBJ2-1 | TRBV11-3 | TRBD2 | once | CASSLGLAGVGNEQFF | TGTGCCAGCAGCCTCGGACTAGCGGGAGTGGGTAATGAGCAGTTCTTC
TRBJ2-3 | TRBV10-1 | TRBD2 | - | CASSILAGGSTDTQYF | TGCGCCAGCAGCATACTAGCGGGAGGTAGCACAGATACGCAGTATTTT
TRBJ2-5 | TRBV5-3 | - | - | CARRDSQETQYF | TGTGCCAGAAGGGACAGCCAAGAGACCCAGTACTTC
TRBJ1-5 | TRBV27 | - | - | CASSAITGNNQPQHF | TGTGCCAGCAGTGCGATTACAGGGAACAATCAGCCCCAGCATTTT
TRBJ2-3 | TRBV7-2 | - | - | CASSSSGWSTDTQYF | TGTGCCAGCAGTTCCAGCGGGTGGAGCACAGATACGCAGTATTTT
TRBJ1-2 | TRBV11-3 | TRBD1 | few | CASSFGQANYGYTF | TGTGCCAGCAGCTTCGGACAGGCTAACTATGGCTACACCTTC
TRBJ2-7 | TRBV6-1 | TRBD1 | once | CASCDRGHEQYF | TGTGCCAGTTGCGACAGGGGGCACGAGCAGTACTTC
TRBJ1-2 | TRBV19 | TRBD1 | - | CASSISNWTGRYYGYTF | TGTGCCAGTAGTATCAGTAATTGGACAGGGCGGTACTATGGCTACACCTTC
TRBJ2-5 | TRBV11-2 | - | - | CASSLARWETQYF | TGTGCCAGCAGCTTAGCGCGATGGGAGACCCAGTACTTC
TRBJ2-7 | TRBV19 | - | - | CASTRALGQSDEQYF | TGTGCCAGTACCAGAGCTTTAGGACAGTCGGACGAGCAGTACTTC
TRBJ1-1 | TRBV4-1 | - | - | CASSQEVTGQGEAFF | TGCGCCAGCAGCCAAGAGGTTACAGGGCAGGGTGAAGCTTTCTTT
TRBJ2-7 | TRBV6-1 | - | - | CASSEAGGGYEQYF | TGTGCCAGCAGTGAGGCAGGGGGAGGATACGAGCAGTACTTC
TRBJ2-1 | TRBV11-2 | - | - | CASSPRSPFSSSYNEQFF | TGTGCCAGCAGCCCGAGGAGTCCTTTTTCGAGCTCCTACAATGAGCAGTTCTTC
TRBJ1-3 | TRBV9 | - | - | CASSARQSGNTIYF | TGTGCCAGCAGCGCCAGACAGTCTGGAAACACCATATATTTT
TRBJ2-1 | TRBV6-5 | TRBD2 | - | CASIGTSGYNEQFF | TGTGCCAGCATTGGGACTAGCGGATACAATGAGCAGTTCTTC
TRBJ2-1 | TRBV27 | - | - | CASSLSNEQFF | TGTGCCAGCAGTCTCAGTAATGAGCAGTTCTTC
TRBJ2-1 | TRBV29-1 | - | - | CSVKEGNEQFF | TGCAGCGTGAAGGAGGGTAATGAGCAGTTCTTC
TRBJ1-1 | TRBV29-1 | - | - | CSVDQGNTEAFF | TGCAGCGTTGATCAGGGGAACACTGAAGCTTTCTTT
TRBJ2-7 | TRBV7-3 | TRBD1 | - | CASSVRTGAYEQYF | TGTGCCAGCAGTGTTCGGACAGGCGCTTACGAGCAGTACTTC